Following are 13 T cell receptor beta chains from one sample sequenced in a study of T cells after posttransplantation cyclophosphamide. Clones were sequenced by immunoSEQ multiplex PCR, and TCRdb holds only the in-frame ones, with some missing. The sample presents 20,000 to 30,000 clones, none singletons. Sequencing input: PBMCs. These receptors were taken from a woman aged 45-65 years in good health, CMV-negative, and a related stem cell transplant donor.

This clone was found many times. V is TRBV7-8 and J is TRBJ2-5; 8 bases match TRBD2. CDR1 is SGHVS, CDR2 FQNEAQ, per germline. V was pared by 5 bases and J by 9 bases, with 17 bases of the junction left unmatched. CDR3 length equals 16 residues. The CDR3 DNA is TGTGCCAGCAGCCTGGGAGCGGGAGTTAAGAGGGAGGCCCAGTACTTC. This encodes CASSLGAGVKREAQYF.

The table lists this clone with many counts. This chain links TRBV9 with TRBJ1-1; the D gene is possibly TRBD1 (6 bases). The CDR3 is 15 amino acids. V was pared by 0 bases and J by 0 bases, with 9 bases between. From germline, CDR1 is SGDLS and CDR2 YYNGEE. This chain's CDR3 is CASSVGQALNTEAFF. CDR3 bases: TGTGCCAGCAGCGTAGGACAGGCCTTGAACACTGAAGCTTTCTTT.

This clone was detected ten times or more. The CDR3, as DNA: TGTGCCAGCAGCTTAACTAGGGGGGGGACCCAGTACTTC. Amino acids: CASSLTRGGTQYF. The chain carries TRBV7-3 and TRBJ2-5; possible D gene TRBD2, 7 bases. CDR1 SGHTA and CDR2 FQGTGA come from the germline V gene. Trimming removed 0 bases at V and 7 bases at J, with 9 bases between. There are 13 residues in the CDR3.

This clone has at least ten counts. CDR3 region: CASSQEWRGVGRDEQFF. CDR3 coding DNA: TGTGCCAGCAGCCAAGAATGGCGGGGAGTGGGCCGCGATGAGCAGTTCTTC. The rearrangement uses TRBV14 and TRBJ2-1; the D gene is possibly TRBD2 (6 bases). From germline, CDR1 is SGHDN and CDR2 FVKESK. The germline V and J ends were trimmed by 0 bases and 8 bases, with 20 bases remaining between them. The CDR3 contains 17 residues.

This clone occurred many times. This sequence joins TRBV5-1 and TRBJ2-3; 8 nucleotides line up with TRBD2. J gave up 5 bases and V 4 bases, and 9 bases lay outside the gene matches. The CDR3 is 15 amino acids. CDR1 and CDR2 from the germline V gene are SGHRS and YFSETQ. The CDR3 loop reads CASSESGSFVDTQYF. The CDR3 region has the DNA TGCGCCAGCAGCGAGAGCGGGAGTTTTGTAGATACGCAGTATTTT.

This clone was seen more than once but under ten times. V is TRBV29-1 and J is TRBJ2-1; 7 positions match TRBD2. V gave up 7 bases and J gave up 4 bases; unmatched junction bases: 7. Germline V gives CDR1 SQVTM, CDR2 ANQGSEA. CDR3 size: 13 residues. CDR3 sequence reads: CSARDYLYNEQFF. In nucleotides, the CDR3 is TGCAGCGCCCGGGACTATTTATACAATGAGCAGTTCTTC.

This clone has ten or more counts. The chain joins TRBV28 to TRBJ1-1; no firm D call. CDR1 and CDR2 from the germline V gene are MDHEN and SYDVKM. The CDR3 extends over 13 amino acids. Trimming removed 7 bases at V and 10 bases at J, with 19 bases between. The CDR3: CASKDVGEWRAFF. The CDR3 nucleotides read TGTGCCAGCAAGGACGTCGGGGAATGGCGAGCTTTCTTT.

This clone was seen ten or more times. This chain joins TRBV6-5 and TRBJ1-5, with TRBD1 as a possible D gene (6 bases). Germline assignment: CDR1 MNHEY and CDR2 SVGAGI. Between the trimmed V and J ends, which lost 5 bases and 3 bases, there was a span of 14 bases. The CDR3 is 15 amino acids. CDR3 coding DNA: TGTGCCAGCAGTACGACAGGCTATAACAATCAGCCCCAGCATTTT. Translation: CASSTTGYNNQPQHF.

This clone showed up many times. The gene calls are TRBV7-8 and TRBJ2-1; possible D gene TRBD2, 5 bases. From germline, CDR1 is SGHVS and CDR2 FQNEAQ. This CDR3 has 11 residues. V dropped 6 bases and J dropped 9 bases, with 9 bases sitting between them. The CDR3 sequence: CASRRGSEQFF. DNA for the CDR3: TGTGCCAGCAGACGAGGGAGTGAGCAGTTCTTC.

V usage is TRBV7-9 and J usage is TRBJ2-5; 8 bases agree with TRBD1. The J call may be mistaken, given a closer DNA end match to TRBJ2-7. This CDR3 contains 15 residues. Germline loops: CDR1 SEHNR, CDR2 FQNEAQ (reference sequence). As DNA, the CDR3 is TGTGCCAGCAGTTTTACCGGGACAGGTGGCTACGAGCAGTACTTC. Translation: CASSFTGTGGYEQYF.

This clone was recorded at least ten times. The chain employs TRBV7-3 and TRBJ2-5; D perhaps matches TRBD1 (5 bases). The CDR3 loop spans 14 amino acids. Germline assignment: CDR1 SGHTA and CDR2 FQGTGA. V was trimmed by 5 bases and J by 3 bases, leaving 13 bases between them. CDR3: CASSPAGREETQYF. DNA of the CDR3: TGTGCCAGCAGCCCCGCCGGCAGGGAAGAGACCCAGTACTTC.

In its sample, this clone was seen many times. The rearrangement uses TRBV5-1 and TRBJ2-1; D possibly corresponds to TRBD1 (5 bases). CDR3 length equals 14 residues. V lost 0 bases, J lost 3 bases, and 7 bases lay in between. Germline loops: CDR1 SGHRS, CDR2 YFSETQ. In DNA form, the CDR3 reads TGCGCCAGCAGCTTGGGACAGTACTACAATGAGCAGTTCTTC. This translates into CASSLGQYYNEQFF. Combining the CDR3 with reference TRBV5-1 and TRBJ2-1 gives the whole variable domain KAGVTQTPRYLIKTRGQQVTLSCSPISGHRSVSWYQQTPGQGLQFLFEYFSETQRNKGNFPGRFSGRQFSNSRSEMNVSTLELGDSALYLCASSLGQYYNEQFFGPGTRLTVL.

Many counts were recorded for this clone. The V call is TRBV9, the J call TRBJ1-5, with 8 bases lining up with TRBD1. Germline V lookup: CDR1 SGDLS, CDR2 YYNGEE. The junction had 6 bases not matched to a gene; V was cut back by 0 bases and J by 10 bases. This CDR3 has 14 residues. The CDR3 DNA follows: TGTGCCAGCAGCGTAGCCGCAGGGGGCAGTCCCCAGCATTTT. It encodes CASSVAAGGSPQHF.